The next 28 T cell receptor beta chains were all read from a single sample in a study of cytomegalovirus exposure and HLA in healthy donors. PCR was performed using 60 Vbeta and 13 Jbeta primers. Sequencing was performed with immunoSEQ multiplex PCR; in TCRdb, only in-frame clones are kept and a portion is missing. The table shows 75,000 or so clones, with approximately 81% occurring only once. Material: PBMCs. The receptors come from a woman younger than 45 in good health and CMV-seropositive.

The chain joins TRBV11-2 to TRBJ2-7; 16 nucleotides match TRBD2. The germline V gene has CDR1 SGHAT and CDR2 FQNNGV. The CDR3 contains 14 residues. After removal of 6 bases from V and 9 bases from J, the junction contained 5 bases not matched to a gene. In DNA, the CDR3 is TGTGCCAGCAGTAACGGGACTAGCGGGAGGGTGCAGTACTTC. Protein sequence: CASSNGTSGRVQYF.

V gene TRBV30 combines with J gene TRBJ2-2; 9 positions agree with TRBD2. The germline V gene encodes CDR1 GTSNPN and CDR2 SVGIG (reference sequence). There are 15 residues in the CDR3. V gave up 2 bases and J gave up 7 bases; unmatched junction bases: 8. Here the CDR3 reads CAWSKVAGAVGELFF. The CDR3 region has the DNA TGTGCCTGGAGTAAGGTAGCGGGAGCAGTCGGGGAGCTGTTTTTT.

The chain couples TRBV2 to TRBJ2-7, with TRBD1 identical over 7 bases. Germline V gives CDR1 SNHLY, CDR2 FYNNEI. The CDR3 extends over 13 amino acids. V trimming: 6 bases; J trimming: 5 bases; junction bases outside the gene matches: 7. CDR3: CASRGQIFNEQYF. The CDR3 nucleotides read TGTGCCAGCAGGGGACAGATCTTCAACGAGCAGTACTTC.

The V and J genes are TRBV28 and TRBJ2-5; 8 positions agree with TRBD2. After removal of 3 bases from V and 5 bases from J, the junction contained 11 bases not matched to a gene. Germline V gives CDR1 MDHEN, CDR2 SYDVKM. The CDR3 is 16 residues long. In DNA form, the CDR3 reads TGTGCCAGCAGTTTTCGTCGAGCGGGAGCCCACGAGACCCAGTACTTC. It yields the protein CASSFRRAGAHETQYF.

A few counts support this clone. J is TRBJ2-2 and V is TRBV6-6, with 7 bases matching TRBD2. This CDR3 is 16 amino acids long. In germline, CDR1 is MNHNY, CDR2 SVGAGI (reference sequence). V shed 2 bases and J 6 bases; nucleotides not matched to a gene: 9. CDR3 sequence (DNA): TGTGCCAGCAGTTACCCGTATGGGGGGAGGGCCGGGGAGCTGTTTTTT. It is translated as CASSYPYGGRAGELFF.

CDR3 sequence: CASSLKEDTEAFF. For the CDR3, the DNA is TGTGCCAGCAGCTTGAAAGAGGACACTGAAGCTTTCTTT. The J gene is TRBJ1-1, the V gene TRBV7-7; D is undetermined. The CDR3 sequence is 13 residues long. Germline V gene data show CDR1 as SSHAT and CDR2 as FNYEAQ (reference sequence). Trimming shortened V by 3 bases and J by 3 bases, and 8 bases separated the two germline ends.

The V gene is TRBV9, the J gene TRBJ2-3; TRBD2 is a possible D gene (6 bases). Trimming pared 0 bases from V and 3 bases from J, leaving 8 bases between. The CDR3 sequence is 14 residues long. Germline loops: CDR1 SGDLS, CDR2 YYNGEE. CDR3 bases: TGTGCCAGCAGCGTAGATCGGGAGACAGATACGCAGTATTTT. It specifies CASSVDRETDTQYF.

This chain uses TRBV5-1 with TRBJ1-6; D is unclear. V shed 4 bases and J shed 3 bases, with 8 bases lying between them. The length of the CDR3 is 14 residues. Germline loops: CDR1 SGHRS, CDR2 YFSETQ. CDR3 coding DNA: TGCGCCAGCAGCGCGAGAGACTATAATTCACCCCTCCACTTT. It translates to CASSARDYNSPLHF.

The gene calls are TRBV6-1 and TRBJ1-2, with D possibly matching TRBD1 (5 bases). CDR1 is MNHNS, CDR2 SASEGT, per germline. This CDR3 contains 13 residues. V was clipped by 7 bases and J by 3 bases, with 12 bases between them. CDR3 DNA sequence: TGTGCCAGCATCGTTCCGGGGGACTATGGCTACACCTTC. Translating gives CASIVPGDYGYTF.

The rearrangement uses TRBV15 and TRBJ2-7, with 7 bases matching TRBD2. The V and J ends lost 5 bases and 6 bases, in that order; junction bases with no gene match: 10. Germline CDR1 reads LNHNV; CDR2 reads YYDKDF (reference sequence). This CDR3 has 14 residues. CDR3 sequence (DNA): TGTGCCACCAGCCGTCGGGACTATTCCGGCGAGCAGTACTTC. This translates into CATSRRDYSGEQYF.

The chain recombines TRBV10-3 with TRBJ2-7, with TRBD2 identical over 7 bases. J gave up 3 bases and V 8 bases, and 10 bases lay outside the gene matches. There are 14 residues in the CDR3. Germline V CDR1 and CDR2: ENHRY, SYGVKD. Written as DNA, the CDR3 is TGTGCCATCCGAGAGGGAGCGGGAATCTACGAGCAGTACTTC. This gives the protein CAIREGAGIYEQYF.

The chain combines TRBV29-1 with TRBJ2-3; D is possibly TRBD2 (5 bases). Trimming removed 4 bases at V and 2 bases at J, with 10 bases between. The CDR3 is made up of 13 amino acids. CDR1 SQVTM and CDR2 ANQGSEA come from the germline V gene. The CDR3 reads CSVGSGDTDTQYF. CDR3 sequence (DNA): TGCAGCGTTGGGAGCGGTGACACAGATACGCAGTATTTT.

This clone has a handful of counts. J is TRBJ1-5 and V is TRBV2; D remains unclear. Per the germline V gene, CDR1 is SNHLY and CDR2 is FYNNEI. The CDR3 length is 14 residues. Trimming left V 4 bases short and J 1 base short, with 8 bases between. CDR3 nucleotide sequence: TGTGCCAGCAGTGCCCTCAGGAGCAATCAGCCCCAGCATTTT. Translating gives CASSALRSNQPQHF.

Only a few counts were recorded for this clone. The rearrangement joins TRBV7-9 to TRBJ2-3; TRBD1 might be the D (5 bases). CDR3 size: 15 residues. Germline V CDR1 and CDR2: SEHNR, FQNEAQ (reference sequence). Trimming took 5 bases from V and 1 from J, leaving 13 bases between them. The CDR3 region has the DNA TGTGCCAGCAGCGGAAGGGGCACTGGCACAGATACGCAGTATTTT. Its translation: CASSGRGTGTDTQYF.

The genes are TRBV30 and TRBJ1-1, with TRBD1 as a possible D gene (6 bases). This CDR3 spans 12 amino acids. V was cut by 2 bases and J by 10 bases, with 14 bases left in between. CDR1 is GTSNPN and CDR2 is SVGIG in the germline V gene (reference sequence). The CDR3 loop is CAWSLEGGGAFF. CDR3 DNA sequence: TGTGCCTGGAGTTTGGAAGGGGGGGGAGCTTTCTTT.

The chain combines TRBV29-1 with TRBJ2-7, with D tentatively TRBD2 (6 bases). Germline V gives CDR1 SQVTM, CDR2 ANQGSEA. V was clipped by 4 bases and J by 1 base, with 11 bases between them. The CDR3 has 13 amino acids. The CDR3 spells CSVAPGESYEQYF. The CDR3, as DNA: TGCAGCGTTGCCCCGGGGGAGTCCTACGAGCAGTACTTC.

CDR3 protein: CASSPWSGSTYNEQFF. As DNA, the CDR3 is TGTGCCAGCAGCCCCTGGTCGGGATCCACCTACAATGAGCAGTTCTTC. The chain combines TRBV7-9 with TRBJ2-1, with TRBD2 as a possible D gene (5 bases). V was pared by 5 bases and J by 2 bases, with 16 bases between. Germline CDR1 SEHNR, CDR2 FQNEAQ (reference sequence). The CDR3 length is 16 residues.

In this sample, this clone turned up a few times. The V call is TRBV15, the J call TRBJ2-7; perhaps TRBD2 as D (7 bases). The V end lost 5 bases, the J end lost 6 bases, and 14 bases lay between the germline ends. There are 13 residues in the CDR3. CDR1 and CDR2 from the germline V gene are LNHNV and YYDKDF (reference sequence). The CDR3 spells CATSGYGGREQYF. CDR3 bases: TGTGCCACCAGCGGCTACGGGGGGCGCGAGCAGTACTTC.

This clone has more than one count but fewer than ten. The chain uses TRBV6-1 and TRBJ2-3, with unresolved D. The CDR3 runs 12 residues. Trimming left V 5 bases short and J 2 bases short, with 5 bases between. Looked up from germline, CDR1 is MNHNS and CDR2 is SASEGT. The CDR3 spells CASSSYTDTQYF. The DNA for the CDR3 is TGTGCCAGCAGTTCCTACACAGATACGCAGTATTTT.

This chain uses TRBV10-2 with TRBJ2-7, with a weak D call TRBD2 (6 bases). The V and J ends lost 6 bases and 5 bases respectively, with 14 bases between them. The CDR3 runs 13 residues. Germline V CDR1 and CDR2: WSHSY, SAAADI. The CDR3 loop reads CASRELGTDEQYF. As DNA, the CDR3 is TGCGCCAGCAGAGAACTCGGGACTGACGAGCAGTACTTC.

The V call is TRBV5-1, the J call TRBJ2-6, with TRBD1 matching over 12 bases. Unmatched junction bases numbered 4, after V lost 4 bases and J lost 2 bases. Germline CDR1 and CDR2: SGHRS and YFSETQ. This CDR3 spans 17 amino acids. The CDR3 DNA follows: TGCGCCAGCAGCCAGGGACAGGGGGCTGCTGGGGCCAACGTCCTGACTTTC. Translation: CASSQGQGAAGANVLTF.

The rearrangement joins TRBV28 to TRBJ1-5; D remains ambiguous. V dropped 2 bases and J dropped 7 bases, with 12 bases sitting between them. The CDR3 sequence is 14 residues long. Germline-derived CDR1 and CDR2 are MDHEN and SYDVKM. The chain's CDR3 is CASSLRGDWQPQHF. The CDR3 DNA follows: TGTGCCAGCAGTTTACGAGGCGACTGGCAGCCCCAGCATTTT.

This clone was observed once. The rearrangement links TRBV15 to TRBJ1-4; TRBD1 matches at 7 bases. Germline V lookup: CDR1 LNHNV, CDR2 YYDKDF (reference sequence). The length of the CDR3 is 16 residues. The trim removed 5 bases at V and 4 bases at J, leaving 10 bases unmatched. The CDR3, as DNA: TGTGCCACCAGCCTTGGGGGGACAGTAATTAATGAAAAACTGTTTTTT. Translated: CATSLGGTVINEKLFF.

CDR3 loop: CASSLVLGDRVGTEAFF. The CDR3 DNA sequence: TGCGCCAGCAGCTTGGTTCTCGGCGACAGGGTGGGGACTGAAGCTTTCTTT. This chain connects TRBV5-1 to TRBJ1-1, with 7 bases fitting TRBD1. With V trimmed by 0 bases and J by 5 bases, 13 bases remained unmatched. Germline V CDR1 and CDR2: SGHRS, YFSETQ. CDR3 length equals 17 residues.

The chain couples TRBV29-1 to TRBJ2-7; no firm D call. Trimming pared 1 base from V and 5 bases from J, leaving 12 bases between. The CDR3 is 13 residues long. Germline lookup yields CDR1 SQVTM and CDR2 ANQGSEA. CDR3 sequence reads: CSVEVQYLNEQYF. CDR3 nucleotides: TGCAGCGTTGAAGTACAGTATCTGAACGAGCAGTACTTC.

J is TRBJ2-1 and V is TRBV7-3, with 8 bases fitting TRBD1. The germline gives CDR1 SGHTA, CDR2 FQGTGA. The V gene end was trimmed by 5 bases and the J gene end by 7 bases; junction bases not matched to a gene: 7. The CDR3 contains 14 residues. The CDR3, as DNA: TGTGCCAGCAGCATTGGACAGGGCCAAAATGAGCAGTTCTTC. Translated: CASSIGQGQNEQFF.

This chain uses TRBV5-1 with TRBJ1-2, with no clear D. Germline CDR1 and CDR2: SGHRS and YFSETQ. With 3 bases removed from V and 0 bases from J, the gap between germline ends came to 3 bases. This CDR3 has 12 amino acids. The CDR3 is CASSSTNYGYTF. The CDR3 DNA sequence: TGCGCCAGCAGCTCAACTAACTATGGCTACACCTTC.

CDR3 DNA sequence: TGTGCCAGCAGCTTAGTCGGCGGGCTTTCGGAGCCCCAGCATTTT. Amino acid sequence: CASSLVGGLSEPQHF. The chain employs TRBV7-2 and TRBJ1-5; no clear D. This CDR3 has 15 amino acids. Germline CDR1 and CDR2: SGHTA and FQGNSA. V lost 1 base, J lost 8 bases, and 15 bases lay in between.